These T cell receptor beta chains were read from a single sample in a study of cytomegalovirus exposure and HLA in healthy donors. Clones were sequenced by immunoSEQ multiplex PCR, and TCRdb holds only the in-frame ones, with some missing. This sample lists about 130,000 clones; its ten largest clones have about 1.8%. Input material: PBMCs. These TCRs come from a man in his late teens or twenties in good health and CMV-seronegative. Each CDR3 is given with its conserved first and last residue. The D gene is left open where the match is weak. Clone size appears in some rows only: once, few, many, or a class for an expanded clone.

v_call	j_call	d_call	clone_size	cdr3_nt	cdr3_aa
TRBV4-1	TRBJ2-7	TRBD1	NA	TGCGCCAGCAGCCAAAAAACCGGGGACAGGGGATTACTGGGGGAGCAGTACTTC	CASSQKTGDRGLLGEQYF
TRBV15	TRBJ1-1	TRBD1	NA	TGTGCCACCAGCGGAGGGACAGCGCAACCTGGGACTGAAGCTTTCTTT	CATSGGTAQPGTEAFF
TRBV30	TRBJ2-7	NA	NA	TGTGCCTGGAGGCTGGAGTACGAGCAGTACTTC	CAWRLEYEQYF
TRBV28	TRBJ1-1	NA	NA	TGTGCCAGCAGGGTAGCAGTGTCCCTGATTAACACTGAAGCTTTCTTT	CASRVAVSLINTEAFF
TRBV4-1	TRBJ2-7	TRBD1	NA	TGCGCCAGCAGCCTAACGGGACAGCTAGAATACGAGCAGTACTTC	CASSLTGQLEYEQYF
TRBV7-9	TRBJ1-6	TRBD1	NA	TGTGCCAGCAGGCAGGGGGAGAATTCACCCCTCCACTTT	CASRQGENSPLHF
TRBV28	TRBJ2-5	NA	NA	TGTGCCAGCACCCTAACCGGGGGGCTTGAGACCCAGTACTTC	CASTLTGGLETQYF
TRBV5-1	TRBJ1-2	TRBD1	NA	TGCGCCAGCAGCTTGGAGGGGGCGGGGTATGGCTACACCTTC	CASSLEGAGYGYTF
TRBV5-1	TRBJ2-1	NA	NA	TGCGCCAGCAGCTCCTTTTCAGGTTACAATGAGCAGTTCTTC	CASSSFSGYNEQFF
TRBV6-5	TRBJ1-2	TRBD1	NA	TGTGCCAGCGTAGGGGGGACAGGGGTGAGCTATGGCTACACCTTC	CASVGGTGVSYGYTF
TRBV7-9	TRBJ2-3	TRBD2	NA	TGTGCCAGCAGCTTAGGTGGTCGACTAGCGGGAGATACGCAGTATTTT	CASSLGGRLAGDTQYF
TRBV28	TRBJ2-7	TRBD1	NA	TGTGCCAGCATTGGACGGCGGACAGGGGCCGAGCAGTACTTC	CASIGRRTGAEQYF
TRBV7-7	TRBJ2-5	TRBD1	NA	TGTGCCAGCAGCCCTGAGGACAGGGTGGGAGAGACCCAGTACTTC	CASSPEDRVGETQYF
TRBV7-8	TRBJ2-7	TRBD2	NA	TGTGCCAGCAGCTTAGAGTCTAGCGGCTACGAGCAGTACTTC	CASSLESSGYEQYF
TRBV11-3	TRBJ2-7	NA	NA	TGTGCCAGCAGCTCCGTTTGGGCCCAGTACTTC	CASSSVWAQYF
TRBV19	TRBJ1-1	NA	NA	TGTGCCAGTCTAGAGGACAGCCTGGGGACTGAAGCTTTCTTT	CASLEDSLGTEAFF
TRBV5-1	TRBJ1-3	NA	NA	TGCGCCAGCAGCTGGGGTTCGACAGTCTCTGGAAACACCATATATTTT	CASSWGSTVSGNTIYF
TRBV5-1	TRBJ2-2	NA	NA	TGCGCCAGCAGCTTAAAACAGGGGAACACCGGGGAGCTGTTTTTT	CASSLKQGNTGELFF
TRBV27	TRBJ1-5	NA	NA	TGTGCCAGCAGCTACAGAGATAGCAATCAGCCCCAGCATTTT	CASSYRDSNQPQHF
TRBV30	TRBJ1-1	TRBD1	NA	TGTGCCTGGTCCCGGACAGGGGGCGCGACCACTGAAGCTTTCTTT	CAWSRTGGATTEAFF
TRBV19	TRBJ1-1	NA	NA	TGTGCCAGTACCCGATGGGAGGCGCGGGGGAACACTGAAGCTTTCTTT	CASTRWEARGNTEAFF
TRBV7-9	TRBJ1-4	TRBD1	NA	TGTGCCAGCAGCTTAACTACAGGGGGGGAAAAACTGTTTTTT	CASSLTTGGEKLFF
TRBV6-4	TRBJ2-2	TRBD1	medium-sized	TGTGCCAGCAGTGGACAGGGAGACACCGGGGAGCTGTTTTTT	CASSGQGDTGELFF
TRBV14	TRBJ2-1	NA	NA	TGTGCCAGCAGCCAAGCAATAACAGGGGAGCAGTTCTTC	CASSQAITGEQFF
TRBV19	TRBJ1-5	NA	NA	TGTGCCAGTAGTATGGTTAACGGGTGGGGGGAAGACAATCAGCCCCAGCATTTT	CASSMVNGWGEDNQPQHF
TRBV5-6	TRBJ2-7	NA	NA	TGTGCCAGCAGCTTTGGGGCGGGACCCTACGAGCAGTACTTC	CASSFGAGPYEQYF
TRBV4-2	TRBJ2-7	NA	NA	TGTGCCAGCAGCCCTGGGAGAATAGACGAGCAGTACTTC	CASSPGRIDEQYF
TRBV6-1	TRBJ1-2	NA	NA	TGTGCCAGCAGTGAACGGGATCGGGGGAGCCTCAACTATGGCTACACCTTC	CASSERDRGSLNYGYTF
TRBV7-2	TRBJ2-2	NA	NA	TGTGCCAGCAGCCCCTCGACCGGGGAGCTGTTTTTT	CASSPSTGELFF
TRBV28	TRBJ2-1	TRBD2	NA	TGTGCCAGCAGTCTCCCCCGGGTTAGCGGGGCCAACAATGAGCAGTTCTTC	CASSLPRVSGANNEQFF
TRBV29-1	TRBJ2-1	TRBD2	NA	TGCAGCGTTGAAGGCGGGAGGGCCCACAATGAGCAGTTCTTC	CSVEGGRAHNEQFF
TRBV4-3	TRBJ1-3	NA	NA	TGCGCCAGCAGCCAAGAAGTAGAAATCTCTGGAAACACCATATATTTT	CASSQEVEISGNTIYF
TRBV30	TRBJ1-5	NA	NA	TGTGCCTGGAGTGTACAGTCCCAGCATTTT	CAWSVQSQHF
TRBV5-6	TRBJ2-4	TRBD1	NA	TGTGCCAGCAGCTACCAGGTGGACAGGAGAAACATTCAGTACTTC	CASSYQVDRRNIQYF
TRBV11-3	TRBJ2-7	TRBD1	NA	TGTGCCAGCAGCTACGACAGGGGTTTTTTCGAGCAGTACTTC	CASSYDRGFFEQYF
TRBV30	TRBJ1-6	TRBD1	NA	TGTGCCTGGAGTAGACAGGGGGCTTGGTCACCCCTCCACTTT	CAWSRQGAWSPLHF
TRBV10-3	TRBJ2-1	NA	NA	NA	CAISADYFGNEQFF
TRBV5-1	TRBJ2-6	TRBD2	NA	TGCGCCAGCAGCTCCCAGGGACTAGCGGGAGACTCTGGGGCCAACGTCCTGACTTTC	CASSSQGLAGDSGANVLTF
TRBV13	TRBJ1-5	NA	NA	TGTGCCAGCAGCTTAGGCCTAGGGGGGGATCAGCCCCAGCATTTT	CASSLGLGGDQPQHF
TRBV6-4	TRBJ1-1	NA	NA	TGTGCCAGCGCCGGGGTTTCTGCTAACACTGAAGCTTTCTTT	CASAGVSANTEAFF
TRBV27	TRBJ2-1	TRBD2	NA	TGTGCCAGCAGTTTCTTAGCGGGAGGGCTCCCTTACAATGAGCAGTTCTTC	CASSFLAGGLPYNEQFF
TRBV27	TRBJ2-7	NA	NA	TGTGCCAGCAGTGGACAACCCTACGAGCAGTACTTC	CASSGQPYEQYF
TRBV28	TRBJ2-2	TRBD1	NA	TGTGCCAGCAGTTTTCCCGTGACAGGGCGGGCCGGGGAGCTGTTTTTT	CASSFPVTGRAGELFF
TRBV7-9	TRBJ1-4	NA	NA	TGTGCCAGCAGCTTCGGTGAAAAACTGTTTTTT	CASSFGEKLFF